This entry lists 11 T cell receptor beta chains sequenced from one sample in a study of T cell responses to AZD1222 COVID-19 vaccine (dated by TCRdb to about 2021). The time point label, read with the paper, signifies: about 28 days (+/-7) after the second vaccine dose. The library came from the immunoSEQ multiplex PCR assay. Imported from immuneACCESS, the table was reduced by TCRdb to in-frame sequences with V and J called. These copies leave out some clones; in studies compared against another copy, an unresolved V gene accounts for under half, and the cause of the remainder is not known. The sample table shows approximately 90,000 clones, and 75% to 90% are seen once. More than 5% of the sample rests with the top ten. The material was peripheral blood, obtained 28 days after the second AZD1222 dose. Receptors originate from an adult who received the AZD1222 COVID-19 vaccine.

The V gene is TRBV5-1, the J gene TRBJ1-2; D gene ambiguous. Germline-derived CDR1 and CDR2 are SGHRS and YFSETQ. Trimming left V 0 bases short and J 8 bases short, with 8 bases between. The CDR3 runs 12 residues. The CDR3 is CASSLGSLGYTF. The CDR3 DNA reads as TGCGCCAGCAGCTTGGGCAGCCTGGGCTACACCTTC.

CDR3 protein: CASSHFRTGMPYEQYF. In nucleotides, the CDR3 is TGTGCCAGCAGCCACTTCCGGACAGGGATGCCCTACGAGCAGTACTTC. The chain is built from TRBV5-6 and TRBJ2-7, with 8 nucleotides matching TRBD1. The CDR3 covers 16 residues. With V trimmed by 4 bases and J by 2 bases, 11 bases remained unmatched. The V gene's germline CDR1 is SGHDT and CDR2 YYEEEE.

CDR3 region: CASATRWSEQYF. In nucleotides, the CDR3 is TGTGCCAGCGCCACGCGGTGGAGCGAGCAGTACTTC. The chain is built from TRBV6-5 and TRBJ2-7; the D is unclear. In germline, CDR1 is MNHEY, CDR2 SVGAGI. This CDR3 region has 12 residues. V was trimmed by 8 bases and J by 6 bases, leaving 14 bases between them.

The chain carries TRBV5-1 and TRBJ2-2; 10 nucleotides agree with TRBD1. The V segment lost 3 bases and the J segment 8 bases; nucleotides outside the gene matches: 4. Germline-derived CDR1 and CDR2 are SGHRS and YFSETQ. The CDR3 totals 14 residues. The CDR3 sequence is CASSWTGGLGELFF. The CDR3 coding sequence is TGCGCCAGCAGCTGGACAGGGGGTCTTGGGGAGCTGTTTTTT.

This sequence joins TRBV12-3 or TRBV12-4 and TRBJ1-1; no clear D gene. CDR3 size: 12 residues. Trimming shortened V by 3 bases and J by 2 bases, and 4 bases separated the two germline ends. CDR3 in DNA: TGTGCCAGCAGTTTTGGTAACACTGAAGCTTTCTTT. Translated: CASSFGNTEAFF.

V and J are TRBV5-1 and TRBJ2-7, with 12 bases that match TRBD2. This CDR3 has 17 residues. Germline V gene data show CDR1 as SGHRS and CDR2 as YFSETQ. With 1 base clipped from V and 2 bases from J, the junction kept 7 bases outside the gene matches. The CDR3 sequence is CASSLLGLAGIPYEQYF. The CDR3 DNA reads TGCGCCAGCAGCTTGCTTGGACTAGCGGGGATCCCCTACGAGCAGTACTTC.

The rearrangement uses TRBV2 and TRBJ2-3; possible D gene TRBD2, 6 bases. Germline V gene sequence: CDR1 SNHLY, CDR2 FYNNEI. V gave up 4 bases and J gave up 3 bases, with 14 bases separating them. The CDR3 has 15 amino acids. In DNA, the CDR3 is TGTGCCAGCAGTGGTTGGGGGGTAGGTACAGATACGCAGTATTTT. Its translation is CASSGWGVGTDTQYF.

The genes are TRBV12-3 or TRBV12-4 and TRBJ1-5, with D perhaps matching TRBD1 (5 bases). This CDR3 has 13 amino acids. V lost 3 bases to trimming and J lost 7 bases, with 10 bases between them. CDR3 protein: CASSFTRGQPQHF. DNA of the CDR3: TGTGCCAGCAGTTTCACCCGGGGGCAGCCCCAGCATTTT.

This chain links TRBV2 with TRBJ1-5; D is uncertain. Between the trimmed V and J ends, which lost 6 bases and 4 bases, there was a span of 4 bases. This CDR3 contains 11 residues. Germline V lookup: CDR1 SNHLY, CDR2 FYNNEI. The CDR3 nucleotides read TGTGCCAGCAGGGAAAATCAGCCCCAGCATTTT. Its protein product is CASRENQPQHF.

This clone was seen a handful of times. J is TRBJ1-2 and V is TRBV6-5, with TRBD1 matching 7 bases. V lost 5 bases to trimming and J lost 4 bases; unmatched junction nucleotides: 10. The CDR3 extends over 15 amino acids. Germline V gene data show CDR1 as MNHEY and CDR2 as SVGAGI. CDR3 in amino acids: CASSTPVGGGYGYTF. The DNA of the CDR3 is TGTGCCAGCAGTACCCCGGTAGGGGGCGGCTATGGCTACACCTTC.

The chain has TRBV27 and TRBJ1-4; tentatively, D is TRBD1 (5 bases). Germline V CDR1 and CDR2: MNHEY, SMNVEV (reference sequence). The CDR3 has 16 residues. Trimming left V 6 bases short and J 0 bases short, with 14 bases between. CDR3 residues: CASRRGSPSTNEKLFF. The CDR3 region has the DNA TGTGCCAGCAGGAGGGGTTCGCCCTCAACTAATGAAAAACTGTTTTTT.